The 26 T cell receptor beta chains presented below share a single source sample, sequenced in a study of T-cell reconstitution after alpha-beta-depleted transplantation in children. A TCRbeta library incorporating unique molecular identifiers was prepared. TCRdb passed the PCR reads through MiXCR, listing each CDR3 protein once. The sample yields around 130,000 distinct CDR3 sequences, around a tenth seen once. The source was PBMCs, mostly from graft donor cells, collected 180 days after TCRalphabeta/CD19-depleted stem cell transplant. The source is a girl under two years old who had a stem cell transplant for combined immunodeficiency, so the T cells may come from the graft donor.

The chain couples TRBV5-1 to TRBJ2-5; 7 bases match TRBD1. The CDR3 has 13 amino acids. Germline V gene sequence: CDR1 SGHRS, CDR2 YFSETQ. Germline trimming cut 7 bases from V and 5 bases from J; bases unmatched to any gene: 8. CDR3 coding DNA: TGCGCCAGCTACAGGGGTGTCGCGGAGACCCAGTACTTC. It specifies CASYRGVAETQYF.

This clonotype came up many times. This sequence joins TRBV20-1 and TRBJ2-5, with TRBD2 identical over 14 bases. The J segment lost 5 bases and the V segment lost 6 bases, leaving 8 bases of the junction unmatched. Germline CDR1 and CDR2: DFQATT and SNEGSKA (reference sequence). This CDR3 spans 15 amino acids. The CDR3 DNA follows: TGCAGTGCCCCCCGACTAGCGGGGGGGCGGGAGACCCAGTACTTC. It is translated as CSAPRLAGGRETQYF.

This clonotype was detected a few times. The CDR3 sequence is CASAAVGGTYEQYF. CDR3 sequence (DNA): TGCGCCAGCGCGGCGGTGGGGGGCACCTACGAGCAGTACTTC. The V call is TRBV5-1, the J call TRBJ2-7; D assignment may be TRBD1 or TRBD2 (6 bases each). Germline CDR1 and CDR2: SGHRS and YFSETQ. CDR3 size: 14 residues. The V end was cut by 7 bases, the J end by 2 bases, with 16 bases between.

V is TRBV30 and J is TRBJ1-5, with D maybe TRBD1 (5 bases). The CDR3 contains 13 residues. Trimming shortened V by 1 base and J by 5 bases, and 9 bases separated the two germline ends. Germline V gene lookup returns CDR1 GTSNPN and CDR2 SVGIG (reference sequence). As DNA, the CDR3 is TGTGCCTGGAGTGGAGGGGAGTATCAGCCCCAGCATTTT. Protein: CAWSGGEYQPQHF. Full variable domain (outside the CDR3, taken from reference TRBV30 and TRBJ1-5): SQTIHQWPATLVQPVGSPLSLECTVEGTSNPNLYWYRQAAGRGLQLLFYSVGIGQISSEVPQNLSASRPQDRQFILSSKKLLLSDSGFYLCAWSGGEYQPQHFGDGTRLSIL.

In this sample, this clonotype turned up a few times. The chain employs TRBV12-3 or TRBV12-4 and TRBJ2-1; 9 bases map to TRBD2. V lost 4 bases, J lost 4 bases, and 2 bases stayed unmatched. CDR3 length: 14 residues. The CDR3 is CASSYTSGYNEQFF. The CDR3 region has the DNA TGTGCCAGCAGTTACACTAGCGGGTACAATGAGCAGTTCTTC.

This clonotype was counted ten times or more. The chain links TRBV5-5 to TRBJ2-7; unclear D gene. Germline V gives CDR1 SGHKS, CDR2 YYEKEE (reference sequence). The CDR3 is 14 amino acids. V was trimmed by 2 bases and J by 3 bases, leaving 12 bases between them. The CDR3 loop reads CASSFEIHIYEQYF. CDR3 nucleotides: TGTGCCAGCAGCTTCGAAATACACATCTACGAGCAGTACTTC. Drawing the rest from reference TRBV5-5 and TRBJ2-7, the complete variable domain is DAGVTQSPTHLIKTRGQQVTLRCSPISGHKSVSWYQQVLGQGPQFIFQYYEKEERGRGNFPDRFSARQFPNYSSELNVNALLLGDSALYLCASSFEIHIYEQYFGPGTRLTVT.

This clonotype was found many times. The V call is TRBV7-9, the J call TRBJ2-7; D unresolved. CDR1 SEHNR and CDR2 FQNEAQ come from the germline V gene (reference sequence). V was clipped by 0 bases and J by 7 bases, with 10 bases between them. The CDR3 contains 13 residues. The CDR3 nucleotides are TGTGCCAGCAGCTTAGCCCCCCTCGGGGAGCAGTACTTC. The encoded protein is CASSLAPLGEQYF.

In this sample, this clonotype turned up a few times. The chain combines TRBV9 with TRBJ2-7; D perhaps matches TRBD2 (6 bases). The CDR3 has 16 amino acids. V shed 3 bases and J shed 0 bases, with 16 bases lying between them. Germline V gives CDR1 SGDLS, CDR2 YYNGEE. The DNA for the CDR3 is TGTGCCAGCAGCGGGTCCTGGCGGGAACCCTCCTACGAGCAGTACTTC. It encodes CASSGSWREPSYEQYF.

This clonotype has at least ten counts. This chain links TRBV9 with TRBJ1-2, with D possibly being TRBD1 (5 bases). The CDR3 has 19 amino acids. V lost 0 bases to trimming and J lost 5 bases, with 26 bases between them. CDR1 SGDLS and CDR2 YYNGEE come from the germline V gene. CDR3 coding DNA: TGTGCCAGCAGCGTAGGGAGCAGGCCGCATATTCTTACAGGTTATGGCTACACCTTC. Residues: CASSVGSRPHILTGYGYTF.

The chain uses TRBV12-3 or TRBV12-4 and TRBJ2-7; TRBD2 is a possible D gene (7 bases). The CDR3 is made up of 12 amino acids. V lost 7 bases, J lost 4 bases, and 11 bases lay in between. The CDR3 spells CASTRGAYEQYF. The CDR3 nucleotides are TGTGCCAGCACCCGGGGGGCGTACGAGCAGTACTTC.

This clonotype was picked up a small number of times. The chain uses TRBV20-1 and TRBJ2-2; 7 bases are shared with TRBD1. This CDR3 comprises 14 residues. The V segment lost 3 bases and the J segment 7 bases; nucleotides outside the gene matches: 8. Germline values: CDR1 DFQATT, CDR2 SNEGSKA (reference sequence). The DNA of the CDR3 is TGCAGTGCTAGCCACAGGGGAAGGGGCGGGGAGCTGTTTTTT. Amino acid sequence: CSASHRGRGGELFF.

This clonotype was recorded many times. This sequence joins TRBV6-2 or TRBV6-3 and TRBJ2-1; 8 bases agree with TRBD2. Unmatched junction bases numbered 7, after V lost 5 bases and J lost 4 bases. The CDR3 extends over 15 amino acids. The germline CDR1 and CDR2 sequences are MNHEY and SVGEGT. The CDR3 bases are TGTGCCAGCAGTCCAAGCGGGAGCCCGTACAATGAGCAGTTCTTC. As protein: CASSPSGSPYNEQFF.

The CDR3 DNA reads as TGCAGTGTTCCAAATAGCGGGAGGTCTTACGAGCAGTACTTC. Its translation is CSVPNSGRSYEQYF. The chain carries TRBV20-1 and TRBJ2-7, with 10 bases lining up with TRBD2. The germline gives CDR1 DFQATT, CDR2 SNEGSKA (reference sequence). This CDR3 spans 14 amino acids. J was trimmed by 4 bases and V by 7 bases; bases with no gene match: 10.

The rearrangement links TRBV12-3 or TRBV12-4 to TRBJ2-1; D gene uncertain. V dropped 5 bases and J dropped 6 bases, with 17 bases sitting between them. CDR3 length: 15 residues. This CDR3 is CASSPVGSQVNEQFF. CDR3 DNA sequence: TGTGCCAGCAGTCCGGTGGGCTCGCAGGTCAATGAGCAGTTCTTC.

The J gene is TRBJ2-5, the V gene TRBV12-3 or TRBV12-4, with D hard to call. The V and J ends lost 1 base and 7 bases respectively, with 10 bases between them. The CDR3 contains 13 residues. Here the CDR3 DNA reads TGTGCCAGCAGTTTAGTCGGTTTGGGGACCCAGTACTTC. The encoded protein is CASSLVGLGTQYF.

This clonotype has more than one count but fewer than ten. J is TRBJ2-6 and V is TRBV4-1, with a weak D call TRBD2 (6 bases). V dropped 4 bases and J dropped 2 bases, with 18 bases sitting between them. Germline V gives CDR1 MGHRA, CDR2 YSYEKL. The CDR3 is made up of 18 amino acids. CDR3 in DNA: TGCGCCAGCAGCCCGATTGGTAGGAGGGGAGCTGGGGCCAACGTCCTGACTTTC. Amino acids: CASSPIGRRGAGANVLTF.

This clonotype showed up just a few times. This chain connects TRBV24-1 to TRBJ2-3, with D possibly matching TRBD1 (5 bases). This CDR3 spans 15 amino acids. V was cut by 6 bases and J by 3 bases, with 15 bases left in between. The V gene's germline CDR1 is KGHDR and CDR2 SFDVKD. The CDR3 sequence is CATSWGGFETDTQYF. The DNA for the CDR3 is TGTGCCACCAGTTGGGGCGGTTTCGAGACAGATACGCAGTATTTT.

This clonotype was picked up a small number of times. The J gene is TRBJ2-1, the V gene TRBV7-2, with D possibly being TRBD1 (5 bases). The germline V gene encodes CDR1 SGHTA and CDR2 FQGNSA. The CDR3 is made up of 15 amino acids. V gave up 6 bases and J gave up 0 bases, with 12 bases separating them. CDR3 protein: CASRPRGSSYNEQFF. CDR3 DNA sequence: TGTGCCAGCAGACCTAGGGGTAGCTCCTACAATGAGCAGTTCTTC. The full variable domain, with the rest looked up from reference TRBV7-2 and TRBJ2-1, is GAGVSQSPSNKVTEKGKDVELRCDPISGHTALYWYRQSLGQGLEFLIYFQGNSAPDKSGLPSDRFSAERTGGSVSTLTIQRTQQEDSAVYLCASRPRGSSYNEQFFGPGTRLTVL.

The genes are TRBV5-5 and TRBJ2-1; D may be TRBD1 (6 bases). Trimming took off 0 bases at V and 2 bases at J, with 12 bases between the two ends. The CDR3 totals 16 residues. Germline V CDR1 and CDR2: SGHKS, YYEKEE (reference sequence). In DNA, the CDR3 is TGTGCCAGCAGCTTGGGGAGACAGGCGACCTACAATGAGCAGTTCTTC. It translates to CASSLGRQATYNEQFF.

J is TRBJ2-1 and V is TRBV30; D might be TRBD1 (5 bases). V dropped 3 bases and J dropped 0 bases, with 12 bases sitting between them. The CDR3 runs 15 residues. Germline lookup yields CDR1 GTSNPN and CDR2 SVGIG (reference sequence). The CDR3 DNA reads as TGTGCCTGGAGCATTACAGGTAGCTCCTACAATGAGCAGTTCTTC. This gives the protein CAWSITGSSYNEQFF.

This clonotype was counted a few times. The genes are TRBV12-3 or TRBV12-4 and TRBJ2-2, with D possibly matching TRBD1 (6 bases). The germline V and J ends were trimmed by 4 bases and 2 bases, with 14 bases remaining between them. The CDR3 sequence is 16 residues long. For the CDR3, the DNA is TGTGCCAGCAGTTCCCTTGGGACACTTAACACCGGGGAGCTGTTTTTT. Residues: CASSSLGTLNTGELFF.

This clonotype was detected a few times. The J gene is TRBJ1-5, the V gene TRBV11-2; no definite D call. The CDR3 has 15 residues. Germline-derived CDR1 and CDR2 are SGHAT and FQNNGV. V shed 0 bases and J shed 0 bases, with 6 bases lying between them. The CDR3 DNA reads TGTGCCAGCAGCTTAGACGGCAGTAGCAATCAGCCCCAGCATTTT. Its translation is CASSLDGSSNQPQHF. The full variable domain, in which reference TRBV11-2 and TRBJ1-5 provide the parts outside the CDR3, is EAGVAQSPRYKIIEKRQSVAFWCNPISGHATLYWYQQILGQGPKLLIQFQNNGVVDDSQLPKDRFSAERLKGVDSTLKIQPAKLEDSAVYLCASSLDGSSNQPQHFGDGTRLSIL.

This clonotype was recorded a few times. CDR3 coding DNA: TGTGCCAGCATACTGGGCGGGGGGGAGGATGAGCAGTTCTTC. Translating it yields CASILGGGEDEQFF. The rearrangement uses TRBV7-6 and TRBJ2-1, with TRBD2 identical over 9 bases. Losses at the gene ends were 7 bases for V and 8 bases for J; bases not matched to a gene: 9. The CDR3 extends over 14 amino acids. Germline-derived CDR1 and CDR2 are SGHVS and FNYEAQ.

This clonotype was observed many times. V gene TRBV5-1 combines with J gene TRBJ1-3, with 9 bases fitting TRBD1. This CDR3 has 16 amino acids. The germline gives CDR1 SGHRS, CDR2 YFSETQ. The trim removed 0 bases at V and 2 bases at J, leaving 3 bases unmatched. CDR3 DNA: TGCGCCAGCAGCTTGGGGGGACAGGGTCCTGGAAACACCATATATTTT. This codes for CASSLGGQGPGNTIYF.

This clonotype was observed a handful of times. The gene calls are TRBV29-1 and TRBJ2-3; no clear D gene. The germline CDR1 and CDR2 sequences are SQVTM and ANQGSEA. Trimming stripped 3 bases from V and 2 bases from J, with 9 bases between. The CDR3 has 13 amino acids. CDR3 in DNA: TGCAGCGTTGACCGCACGGCCACAGATACGCAGTATTTT. Translation: CSVDRTATDTQYF.

As regards this clonotype: A read error is likely, as this CDR3 ends without the conserved phenylalanine or tryptophan. V usage is TRBV6-5 and J usage is TRBJ2-2; TRBD2 might be the D (5 bases). With 3 bases removed from V and 7 bases from J, the gap between germline ends came to 9 bases. This CDR3 comprises 13 residues. Germline V gene lookup returns CDR1 MNHEY and CDR2 SVGAGI. CDR3 coding DNA: TGTGCCAGCAGTTATACCAGCGGCGGGGAGCTGTTTGTT. Translated: CASSYTSGGELFV.